This T cell receptor beta chain derives from a study of early T cells in non-severe SARS-CoV-2 infection (dated by TCRdb to the early 2020s). For the study in its entirety: Because TCR sequencing relied on bulk RNA taken from unsorted whole blood, pairing of alpha and beta chains was not possible. What the research found in general, with its limitations: VDJdb matching was skewed toward anti-spike CD8 responses and likely underestimated virus-specific expansions, missing private and CD4 specificities.

A case-control design nested within a healthcare worker cohort in London, UK, was used, with weekly nasopharyngeal swab PCR tests and blood sampling performed. Healthcare workers were recruited during the week of the UK lockdown, between 23 and 31 March 2020, and followed weekly for up to 16 weeks. Many counts were recorded for this clonotype. It has no known antigen specificity. No base qualities exist here, and no much larger clone lies one base off it. Libraries were built with 5' RACE. Instrument used: NextSeq 500. Unique molecular identifiers were attached to individual cDNA molecules in the TCR library protocol so that sequencing error and PCR bias could be corrected. Both TCR alpha and beta chains were sequenced, and tight co-correlation was observed between alpha and beta sequence abundances in each sample. The published analysis was carried out like this. V gene, J gene and CDR3 annotation of TCR sequences was performed with Decombinator V4. Expanded TCRs were defined as changing significantly between any two time points under a Poisson model with p below 0.0001. Abundances of TCRs were expressed as counts per million after normalisation to the total number of TCRs sequenced in each sample. TRAV1-2 paired with TRAJ12, TRAJ20 or TRAJ33 defined MAIT TCRs, while TRAV10 paired with TRAJ18 defined iNKT TCRs. A search of VDJdb, accessed on 1 November 2021, was run for TCRs annotated to CMV, EBV and SARS-CoV-2, with TCRs annotated for multiple antigens excluded. TCRdb handled the public reads itself, with Q25 trimming in fastp and clone calling in MiXCR, and kept productive beta chains. A single entry per CDR3 protein holds the most common genes and DNA from its merged rows. V and J calls and clone size were set by TCRdb, not the authors. The sample contains 27,000 or so distinct CDR3 sequences, around 4.2% of them found a single time. The ten largest clones add up to 8.2% of the sample.

CDR1 and CDR2 are read off the germline V gene as SGHRS and YFSETQ. The CDR3 runs 14 residues from the cysteine to the phenylalanine. Only CDR3 DNA is held: 42 bases, read in frame from base 1. V loses 3 bases of germline sequence and J loses 1 base, and the interval between the two ends is 10 bases. The chain couples TRBV5-1 to TRBJ1-1, with a weak D call of TRBD1 (6 bases match). Sequenced input: whole blood. This sequence originates from an adult who was a healthcare worker with PCR-confirmed SARS-CoV-2 infection or an uninfected control (not recorded which). The CDR3: CASSSGGPNTEAFF. In nucleotide form, the sequence is TGCGCCAGCAGCTCGGGGGGCCCGAACACTGAAGCTTTCTTT. When the CDR3 is completed using the reference TRBV5-1 and TRBJ1-1 genes on either side, the full variable domain is KAGVTQTPRYLIKTRGQQVTLSCSPISGHRSVSWYQQTPGQGLQFLFEYFSETQRNKGNFPGRFSGRQFSNSRSEMNVSTLELGDSALYLCASSSGGPNTEAFFGQGTRLTVV.